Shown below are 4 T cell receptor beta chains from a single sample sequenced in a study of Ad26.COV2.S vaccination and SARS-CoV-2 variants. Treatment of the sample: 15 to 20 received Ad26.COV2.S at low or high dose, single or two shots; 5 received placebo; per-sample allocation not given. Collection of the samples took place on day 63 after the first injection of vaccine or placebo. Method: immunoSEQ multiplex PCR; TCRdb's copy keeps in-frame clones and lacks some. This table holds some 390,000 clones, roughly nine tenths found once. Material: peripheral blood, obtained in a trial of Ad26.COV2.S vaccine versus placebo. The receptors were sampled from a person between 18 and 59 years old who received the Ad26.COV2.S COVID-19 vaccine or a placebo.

CDR3 nucleotide sequence: TGCGCCAGCAGCCAAGTAATAACGGGGGGCCAAGAGACCCAGTACTTC. This encodes CASSQVITGGQETQYF. J is TRBJ2-5 and V is TRBV4-3, with 7 nucleotides matching TRBD2. The CDR3 runs 16 residues. V lost 1 base and J lost 1; bases outside the gene matches: 6. The germline gives CDR1 LGHNA, CDR2 YSLEER.

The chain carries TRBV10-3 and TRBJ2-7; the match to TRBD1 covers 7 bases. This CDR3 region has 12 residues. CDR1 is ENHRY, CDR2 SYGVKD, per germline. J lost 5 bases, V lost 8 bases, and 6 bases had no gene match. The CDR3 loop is CAIRGQVHEQYF. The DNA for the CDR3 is TGTGCCATCCGCGGACAGGTCCACGAGCAGTACTTC.

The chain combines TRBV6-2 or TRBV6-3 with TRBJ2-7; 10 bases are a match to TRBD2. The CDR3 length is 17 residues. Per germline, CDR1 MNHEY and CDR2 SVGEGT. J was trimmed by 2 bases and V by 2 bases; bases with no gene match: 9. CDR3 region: CASSYPSGGRDTYEQYF. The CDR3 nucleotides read TGTGCCAGCAGTTACCCTAGCGGGGGCCGCGATACCTACGAGCAGTACTTC.

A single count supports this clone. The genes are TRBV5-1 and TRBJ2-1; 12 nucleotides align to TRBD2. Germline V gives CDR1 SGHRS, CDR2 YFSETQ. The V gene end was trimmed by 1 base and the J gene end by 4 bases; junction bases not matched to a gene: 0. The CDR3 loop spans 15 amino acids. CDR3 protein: CASSLTSGGYNEQFF. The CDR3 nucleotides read TGCGCCAGCAGCTTGACTAGCGGGGGGTACAATGAGCAGTTCTTC.